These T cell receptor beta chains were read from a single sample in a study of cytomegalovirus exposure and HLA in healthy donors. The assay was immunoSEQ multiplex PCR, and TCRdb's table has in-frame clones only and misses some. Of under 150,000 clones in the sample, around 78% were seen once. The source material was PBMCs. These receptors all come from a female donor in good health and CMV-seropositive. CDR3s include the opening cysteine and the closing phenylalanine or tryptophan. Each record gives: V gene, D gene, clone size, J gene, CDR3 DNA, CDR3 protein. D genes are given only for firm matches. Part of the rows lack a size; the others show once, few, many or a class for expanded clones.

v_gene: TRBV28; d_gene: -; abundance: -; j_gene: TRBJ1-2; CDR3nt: TGTGCCAGCACAGTGGAGGGCTATGGCTACACCTTC; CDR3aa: CASTVEGYGYTF
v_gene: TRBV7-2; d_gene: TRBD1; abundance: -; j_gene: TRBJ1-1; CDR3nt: TGTGCCAGCAGCTTACAAGGACAGGGGAACACTGAAGCTTTCTTT; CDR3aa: CASSLQGQGNTEAFF
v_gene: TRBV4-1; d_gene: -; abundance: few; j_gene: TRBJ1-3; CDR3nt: TGCGCCAGCAGCCAAGACCACAGGGCGGGCGGAAACACCATATATTTT; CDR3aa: CASSQDHRAGGNTIYF
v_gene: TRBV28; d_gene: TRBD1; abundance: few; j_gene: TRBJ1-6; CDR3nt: TGTGCCAGCAGTTTATTTTGGACAGGGTCCGGTTCACCCCTCCACTTT; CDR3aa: CASSLFWTGSGSPLHF
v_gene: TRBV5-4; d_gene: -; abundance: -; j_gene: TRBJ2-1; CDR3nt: TGTGCCAGCAGCCCAGGGCAGTATAATGATGAGCAGTTCTTC; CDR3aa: CASSPGQYNDEQFF
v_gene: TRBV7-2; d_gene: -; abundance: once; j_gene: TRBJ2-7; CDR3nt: TGTGCCAGCAGCTTAGCACCCGGGAGAAACTACGAGCAGTACTTC; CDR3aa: CASSLAPGRNYEQYF
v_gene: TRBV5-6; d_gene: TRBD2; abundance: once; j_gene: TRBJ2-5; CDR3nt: TGTGCCAGCAGCTTGGCCTGGGCGGGAGAATTTGAGACCCAGTACTTC; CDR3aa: CASSLAWAGEFETQYF
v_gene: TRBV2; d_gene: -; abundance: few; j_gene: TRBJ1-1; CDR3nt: TGTGCCACCCAGGGCGAGAACACTGAAGCTTTCTTT; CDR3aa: CATQGENTEAFF
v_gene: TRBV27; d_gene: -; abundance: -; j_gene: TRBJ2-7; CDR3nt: TGTGCCAGCAGATACGGGGTGGAGCAGTACTTC; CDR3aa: CASRYGVEQYF
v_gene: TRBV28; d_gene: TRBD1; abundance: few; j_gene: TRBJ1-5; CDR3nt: TGTGCCAGCAGCCCCGGGACAGGCAATCAGCCCCAGCATTTT; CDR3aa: CASSPGTGNQPQHF
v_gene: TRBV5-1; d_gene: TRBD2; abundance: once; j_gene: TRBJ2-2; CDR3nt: TGCGCCAGCAGCTTGGTTTTAGCGGGAGACACCGGGGAGCTGTTTTTT; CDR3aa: CASSLVLAGDTGELFF
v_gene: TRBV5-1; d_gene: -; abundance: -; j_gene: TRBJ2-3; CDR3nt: TGCGCCAGCAGCTTGGATGCAGACACTAGCACAGATACGCAGTATTTT; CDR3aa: CASSLDADTSTDTQYF
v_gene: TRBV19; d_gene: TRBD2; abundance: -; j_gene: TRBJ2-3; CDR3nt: TGTGCCAGTAGTATATCGGCTAGCGGGAGGGCAGGGACAGATACGCAGTATTTT; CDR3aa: CASSISASGRAGTDTQYF
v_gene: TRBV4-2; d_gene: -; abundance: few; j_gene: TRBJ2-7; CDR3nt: TGTGCCAGCAGCCAGCCTCTAGCGACCTTCGAGGAGCAGTACTTC; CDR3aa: CASSQPLATFEEQYF
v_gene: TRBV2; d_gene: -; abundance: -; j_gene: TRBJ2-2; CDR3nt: TGTGCCAGCAAGGGCAGGGCGAACACCGGGGAGCTGTTTTTT; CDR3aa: CASKGRANTGELFF
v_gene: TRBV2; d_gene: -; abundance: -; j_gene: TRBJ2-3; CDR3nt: TGTGCCAGCAGTGAAGGAAGACACGGCACCACAGATACGCAGTATTTT; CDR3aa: CASSEGRHGTTDTQYF
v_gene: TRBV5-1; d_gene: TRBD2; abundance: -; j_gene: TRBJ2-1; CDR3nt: TGCGCCAGCAGCTTGGGACTAGCGGGGGTCAATGAGCAGTTCTTC; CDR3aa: CASSLGLAGVNEQFF
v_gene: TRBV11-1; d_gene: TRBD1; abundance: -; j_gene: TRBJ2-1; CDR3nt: TGTGCCAGCAGCCCGATTCCGGGACAGGGCAACAATGAGCAGTTCTTC; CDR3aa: CASSPIPGQGNNEQFF
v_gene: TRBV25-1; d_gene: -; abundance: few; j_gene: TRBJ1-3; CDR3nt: TGTGCCAGCAGTGGCGCCGGGGAAATTCGAAACACCATATATTTT; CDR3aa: CASSGAGEIRNTIYF
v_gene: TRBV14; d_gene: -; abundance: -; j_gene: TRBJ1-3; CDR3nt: TGTGCCAGCAGCCAAGTTGGTAGTTCCACCATATATTTT; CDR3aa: CASSQVGSSTIYF
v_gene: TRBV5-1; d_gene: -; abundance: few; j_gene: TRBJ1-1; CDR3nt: TGCGCCAGCAGCTTGGACGTGGGGGCCAGCAACACTGAAGCTTTCTTT; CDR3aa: CASSLDVGASNTEAFF
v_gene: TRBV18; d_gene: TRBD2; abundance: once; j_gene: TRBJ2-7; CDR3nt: TGTGCCAGCTCACCACCGACTAGCGGGAGACAACGCGAGCAGTACTTC; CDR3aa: CASSPPTSGRQREQYF
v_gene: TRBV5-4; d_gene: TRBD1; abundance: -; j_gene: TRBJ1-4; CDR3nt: TGTGCCAGCAGCTCCGACCAGGGGGCAGGTGAAAAACTGTTTTTT; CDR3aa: CASSSDQGAGEKLFF
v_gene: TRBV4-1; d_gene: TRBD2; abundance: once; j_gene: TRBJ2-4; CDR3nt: TGCGCCAGCAGCCAAGGTGCTAGCGGGGGAGCCAAAAACATTCAGTACTTC; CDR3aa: CASSQGASGGAKNIQYF
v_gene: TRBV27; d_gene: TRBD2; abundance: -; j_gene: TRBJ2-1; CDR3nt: TGTGCCAGCAGGAGGACTAGCGGCTCCTACAATGAGCAGTTCTTC; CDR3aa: CASRRTSGSYNEQFF
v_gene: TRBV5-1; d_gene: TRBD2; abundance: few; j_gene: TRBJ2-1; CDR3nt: TGCGCCAGCGCAGGACTAGTTGGGTCCATGGAGCAGTTCTTC; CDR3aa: CASAGLVGSMEQFF
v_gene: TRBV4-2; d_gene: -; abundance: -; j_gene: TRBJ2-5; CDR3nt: TGTGCCAGCAGCCGAGACCGGGAGCGGGAGACCCAGTACTTC; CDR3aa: CASSRDRERETQYF
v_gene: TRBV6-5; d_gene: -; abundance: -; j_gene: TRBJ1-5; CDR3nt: TGTGCCAGCAGTTTAGTCGGCAATCAGCCCCAGCATTTT; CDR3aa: CASSLVGNQPQHF
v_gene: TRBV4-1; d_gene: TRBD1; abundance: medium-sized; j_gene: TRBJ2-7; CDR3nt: TGCGCCAGCAGCCTATCCCCGGGACAGCCCTCCTTCACCTACGAGCAGTACTTC; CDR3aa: CASSLSPGQPSFTYEQYF
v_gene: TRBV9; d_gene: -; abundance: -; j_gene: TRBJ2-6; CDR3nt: TGTGCCAGCAGCGTACCCTCTTCGGGAGGGGCCAACGTCCTGACTTTC; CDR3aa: CASSVPSSGGANVLTF
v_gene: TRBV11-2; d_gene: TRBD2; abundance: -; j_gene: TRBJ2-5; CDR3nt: TGTGCCAGCAGCTTAGTGCGGGGGGACGCAGAGACCCAGTACTTC; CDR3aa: CASSLVRGDAETQYF
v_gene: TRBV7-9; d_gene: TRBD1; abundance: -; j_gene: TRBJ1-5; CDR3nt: TGTGCCAGCAGCCGGGACAGTAGCAATCAGCCCCAGCATTTT; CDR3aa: CASSRDSSNQPQHF
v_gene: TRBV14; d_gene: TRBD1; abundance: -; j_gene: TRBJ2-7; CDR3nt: TGTGCCAGCAGAGGGGGCTGGGACGAGCAGTACTTC; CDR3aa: CASRGGWDEQYF
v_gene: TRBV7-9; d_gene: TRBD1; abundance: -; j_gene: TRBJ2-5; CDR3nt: TGTGCCAGCAGCGACCAGGGGGCTAAGAAGACCCAGTACTTC; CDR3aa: CASSDQGAKKTQYF
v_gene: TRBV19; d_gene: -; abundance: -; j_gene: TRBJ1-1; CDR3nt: TGTGCCAGTAGTCGGACAAAGAACACTGAAGCTTTCTTT; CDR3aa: CASSRTKNTEAFF
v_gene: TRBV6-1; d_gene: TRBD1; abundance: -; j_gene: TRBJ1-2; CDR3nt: TGTGCCAGCAGTTCTGGACAGGAAAACTATGGCTACACCTTC; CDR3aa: CASSSGQENYGYTF
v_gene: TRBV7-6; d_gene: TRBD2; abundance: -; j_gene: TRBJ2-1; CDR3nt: TGTGCCAGCAGCTCCAGCGGGGGGTCCTACAATGAGCAGTTCTTC; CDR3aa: CASSSSGGSYNEQFF
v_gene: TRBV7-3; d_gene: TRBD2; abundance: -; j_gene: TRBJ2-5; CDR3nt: TGTGCCAGCAGCGCAGGGACTAGCGGGCAAGAGACCCAGTACTTC; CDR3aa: CASSAGTSGQETQYF
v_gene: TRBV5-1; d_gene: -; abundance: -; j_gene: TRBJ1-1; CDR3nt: TGCGCCAGCAGCTTGCTGTTTACAGCCAACACTGAAGCTTTCTTT; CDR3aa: CASSLLFTANTEAFF
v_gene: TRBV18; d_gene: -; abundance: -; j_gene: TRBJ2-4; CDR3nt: TGTGCCAGCTCACCGCCGGACTTATTTGGAAACATTCAGTACTTC; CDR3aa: CASSPPDLFGNIQYF
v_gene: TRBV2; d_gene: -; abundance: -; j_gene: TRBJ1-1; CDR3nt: TGTGCCAGCAGCCGGGACTGGGGGAACACTGAAGCTTTCTTT; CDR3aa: CASSRDWGNTEAFF
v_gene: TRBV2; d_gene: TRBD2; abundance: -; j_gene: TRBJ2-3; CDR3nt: TGTGCCAGCAATAAATTTTCCGGGACTAGCGGCACAGATACGCAGTATTTT; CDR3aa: CASNKFSGTSGTDTQYF
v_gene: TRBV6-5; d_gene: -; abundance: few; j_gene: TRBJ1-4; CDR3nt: TGTGCCAGCAGACGCTCAACAACAACTAATGAAAAACTGTTTTTT; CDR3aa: CASRRSTTTNEKLFF
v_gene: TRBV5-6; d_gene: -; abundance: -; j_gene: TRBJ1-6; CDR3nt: TGTGCCAGCAGCTTGGATGTTCTGAGCTCCTATAATTCACCCCTCCACTTT; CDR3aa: CASSLDVLSSYNSPLHF
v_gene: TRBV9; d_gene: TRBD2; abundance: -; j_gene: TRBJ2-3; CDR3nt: TGTGCCAGCAGCAATAAGCGGGGGCTTAGCACAGATACGCAGTATTTT; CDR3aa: CASSNKRGLSTDTQYF
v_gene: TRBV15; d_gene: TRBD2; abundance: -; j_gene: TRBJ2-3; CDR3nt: TGTGCCACCAGCAGAGGAAGCGGGAGAATAGATACGCAGTATTTT; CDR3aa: CATSRGSGRIDTQYF
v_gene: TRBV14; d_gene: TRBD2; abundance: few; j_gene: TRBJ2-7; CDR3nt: TGTGCCAGCAGCCAGGGACTAGCGGGAGACTACGAGCAGTACTTC; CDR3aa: CASSQGLAGDYEQYF
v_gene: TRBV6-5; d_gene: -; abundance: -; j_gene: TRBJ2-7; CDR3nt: TGTGCCAGCAGTTTCCAGCGGAGCTCCTACGAGCAGTACTTC; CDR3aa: CASSFQRSSYEQYF
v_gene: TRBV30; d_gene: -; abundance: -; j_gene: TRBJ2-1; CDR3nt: TGTGCCTGGAGTGTCAACTGGAATGAGCAGTTCTTC; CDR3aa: CAWSVNWNEQFF
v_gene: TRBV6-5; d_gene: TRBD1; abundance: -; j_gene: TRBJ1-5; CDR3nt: TGTGCCAGCAGGGGACAGGCTAGCAATCAGCCCCAGCATTTT; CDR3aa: CASRGQASNQPQHF
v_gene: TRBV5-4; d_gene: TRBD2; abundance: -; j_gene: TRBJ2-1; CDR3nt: TGTGCCAGCAGCTTGGGTGGGGGGGGGTCCTACAATGAGCAGTTCTTC; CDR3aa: CASSLGGGGSYNEQFF
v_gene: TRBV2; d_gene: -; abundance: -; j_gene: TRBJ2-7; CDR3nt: TGTGCCAGCAGTGAGACGGGACTCGAAAGCTCCTACGAGCAGTACTTC; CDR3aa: CASSETGLESSYEQYF
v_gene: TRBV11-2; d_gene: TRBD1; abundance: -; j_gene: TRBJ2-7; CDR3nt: TGTGCCAGCAGCCACAGGGGTAGTCTCTCGGTTTACGAGCAGTACTTC; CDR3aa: CASSHRGSLSVYEQYF
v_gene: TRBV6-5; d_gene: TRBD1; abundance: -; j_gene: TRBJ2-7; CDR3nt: TGTGCCAGCAGAGGACAGGTGAATTCTGAAAAGCAGTACTTC; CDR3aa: CASRGQVNSEKQYF
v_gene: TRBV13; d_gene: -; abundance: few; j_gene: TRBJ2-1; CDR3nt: TGTGCCAGCAGCTACTCCCAGGCGGGACGTAATGAGCAGTTCTTC; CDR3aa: CASSYSQAGRNEQFF